Listed below are T cell receptor beta chains from one sample, sequenced in a study of control samples from healthy donors and cancer patients. Data came from immunoSEQ multiplex PCR; TCRdb stores just in-frame clones and leaves some out. The data hold around 90,000 clones, with around 85% observed a single time. Sequencing was carried out using blood. These receptors all come from a woman in her thirties or forties in good health. Both conserved end residues are part of each CDR3. The order of the fields is D gene, J gene, V gene, clone size, CDR3 DNA, CDR3 protein. A D gene is named only where the DNA matches it firmly. The listing skips clone size in some rows; elsewhere it reads once, few, many or a size class.

TRBD2,TRBJ2-1,TRBV7-8,NA,TGTGCCAGCAGCTTAGCCCCTAGCGGGAGAAATGAGCAGTTCTTC,CASSLAPSGRNEQFF
NA,TRBJ1-3,TRBV3-1/TRBV3-2,NA,TGTGCCAGCAGCCAACAGAGGAGGTACACCATATATTTT,CASSQQRRYTIYF
TRBD1,TRBJ1-1,TRBV2,NA,TGTGCCAGCAGTGAAAGGGGGACAGGGGTGGCTGAAGCTTTCTTT,CASSERGTGVAEAFF
NA,TRBJ2-5,TRBV21-1,NA,TGTGCCAGCAGCAAAGCTAAAGACAGGATGCGAGAGACCCAGTACTTC,CASSKAKDRMRETQYF
TRBD2,TRBJ2-2,TRBV6-1,few,TGTGCCAGCAGTGAATGGCGGGGGGGTTTCACCGGGGAGCTGTTTTTT,CASSEWRGGFTGELFF
NA,TRBJ2-1,TRBV14,NA,TGTGCCAGCAGCCAAATGTCCGGGGCTGAGCAGTTCTTC,CASSQMSGAEQFF
NA,TRBJ1-5,TRBV30,NA,TGTGCCTGGAGCCCCGTGGACAGCCACAATCAGCCCCAGCATTTT,CAWSPVDSHNQPQHF
NA,TRBJ2-2,TRBV19,NA,TGTGCCAGTAGCGTAGCCAGGGGGAACACCGGGGAGCTGTTTTTT,CASSVARGNTGELFF
NA,TRBJ2-7,TRBV30,NA,TGTGCCTGGACGTACCGCAGCTCCTACGAGCAGTACTTC,CAWTYRSSYEQYF
NA,TRBJ1-6,TRBV20-1,many,TGCAGTGCTAGCCCTGGTTGGGCCCTCCACTTT,CSASPGWALHF
TRBD2,TRBJ2-1,TRBV2,NA,TGTGCCAGCAGCTGGGGACTAGGGGACAATGAGCAGTTCTTC,CASSWGLGDNEQFF
NA,TRBJ1-4,TRBV24-1,NA,TGTGCCACCAGTGACCAAAATGAAAAACTGTTTTTT,CATSDQNEKLFF
NA,TRBJ1-5,TRBV7-4,NA,TGTGCCAGCAGCTTCCTAGCAGGGGGCAATCAGCCCCAGCATTTT,CASSFLAGGNQPQHF
NA,TRBJ1-5,TRBV30,few,TGTGCCTGGAGTCAGGGGCTTCAGCCCCAGCATTTT,CAWSQGLQPQHF
TRBD1,TRBJ2-4,TRBV27,NA,TGTGCCAGCAGCCCAAGGAGGGGACAGGGAACCAACATTCAGTACTTC,CASSPRRGQGTNIQYF
NA,TRBJ2-6,TRBV7-2,NA,TGTGCCAGCAGCAAGTCCTACTCTGGGGCCAACGTCCTGACTTTC,CASSKSYSGANVLTF
NA,TRBJ1-3,TRBV3-1/TRBV3-2,NA,TGTGCCAGCAGCCCAGCACCCGAGGGAAACACCATATATTTT,CASSPAPEGNTIYF
NA,TRBJ2-1,TRBV12-5,NA,TGTGCTAGTGGTAGGAATGAGCAGTTCTTC,CASGRNEQFF
NA,TRBJ1-6,TRBV7-6,NA,TGTGCCAGCAGCTTAGAATCAGGGAGGAGGTCACCCCTCCACTTT,CASSLESGRRSPLHF
NA,TRBJ2-3,TRBV20-1,NA,TGCAGTGCTAGATCGATGGATACGCAGTATTTT,CSARSMDTQYF
NA,TRBJ1-3,TRBV2,NA,TGTGCCATTACGCCTAGGAATTCTGGAAACACCATATATTTT,CAITPRNSGNTIYF
NA,TRBJ1-2,TRBV18,NA,TGTGCCAGCTCACCGACGGGGGAATACCAAAATGGCTACACCTTC,CASSPTGEYQNGYTF
NA,TRBJ1-2,TRBV14,NA,TGTGCCAGCAGCCAAGATTTGCGCTCTAACTATGGCTACACCTTC,CASSQDLRSNYGYTF
NA,TRBJ1-2,TRBV5-6,once,TGTGCCAGCAGCAAGGACGTCAGGGGTATCGGTGGCTACACCTTC,CASSKDVRGIGGYTF
NA,TRBJ1-1,TRBV25-1,NA,TGTGCCAGCAGTGGGCATGCGGGGGAAGCTTTCTTT,CASSGHAGEAFF
TRBD1,TRBJ2-2,TRBV7-8,medium-sized,TGTGCCAGCATCCTTGGACAGGCCATCCGAGGGACCGGGGAGCTGTTTTTT,CASILGQAIRGTGELFF
NA,TRBJ2-1,TRBV19,NA,TGTGCCAGTAGTCCGATGGGGAGCTCCTACAATGAGCAGTTCTTC,CASSPMGSSYNEQFF
NA,TRBJ2-7,TRBV12-5,few,TGTGCTAGTGGTCCTCAGGGTAGCGGTGAGCAGTACTTC,CASGPQGSGEQYF
NA,TRBJ1-4,TRBV19,NA,TGTGCCAGTAGTACCCTGGGTGCGGGGGATAATGAAAAACTGTTTTTT,CASSTLGAGDNEKLFF
TRBD2,TRBJ2-1,TRBV6-2/TRBV6-3,NA,TGTGCCAGCAGCTTTAGCGGGGGCCATCGGGGTGAGCAGTTCTTC,CASSFSGGHRGEQFF
NA,TRBJ1-1,TRBV7-2,once,TGTGCCAGCAGCTTAGGAGGTATGAACACTGAAGCTTTCTTT,CASSLGGMNTEAFF
NA,TRBJ1-2,TRBV6-6,NA,TGTGCCAGCAGGGGCCTGGCCCTAACTGTAGACTATGGCTACACCTTC,CASRGLALTVDYGYTF
TRBD1,TRBJ1-2,TRBV30,NA,TGTGCCTGGAGTTTAGGACAGGGGGACTATGGCTACACCTTC,CAWSLGQGDYGYTF
TRBD2,TRBJ2-5,TRBV6-5,NA,TGTGCCAGCAGTAGACTAGCGGGGTACCAAGAGACCCAGTACTTC,CASSRLAGYQETQYF
TRBD2,TRBJ2-5,TRBV19,NA,TGTGCCAGTAGTATAATCGGGGGGTCCCAAGAGACCCAGTACTTC,CASSIIGGSQETQYF
NA,TRBJ1-4,TRBV4-3,NA,TGCGCCAGCAGCCAAGACAGGAATGAAAAACTGTTTTTT,CASSQDRNEKLFF
NA,TRBJ2-3,TRBV18,NA,TGTGCCAGCTCACCAGGCAGGGGCACAGATACGCAGTATTTT,CASSPGRGTDTQYF
TRBD2,TRBJ2-1,TRBV9,NA,TGTGCCAGCAGCGTAGATCTCCCCGGACTAGGGGTTGAGCAGTTCTTC,CASSVDLPGLGVEQFF
NA,TRBJ1-1,TRBV20-1,once,TGCAGTGCATGGAAGGTTACTGAAGCTTTCTTT,CSAWKVTEAFF
NA,TRBJ1-5,TRBV6-5,NA,TGTGCCAGCAGGGGGATTAGGACCCAGCATTTT,CASRGIRTQHF
TRBD1,TRBJ1-5,TRBV6-6,NA,TGTGCCAGCAGTTCGTGGACAGGGCTTAGCAATCAGCCCCAGCATTTT,CASSSWTGLSNQPQHF
NA,TRBJ2-7,TRBV7-8,NA,TGTGCCAGCAGCTTTAGCGGCGAGCAGTACTTC,CASSFSGEQYF
NA,TRBJ2-5,TRBV7-2,NA,TGTGCCAGCAGCTTAGGTGCCTGGGAGACCCAGTACTTC,CASSLGAWETQYF
NA,TRBJ1-4,TRBV5-6,NA,TGTGCCAGCAGCTTGGCTATGTCAGATGAAAAACTGTTTTTT,CASSLAMSDEKLFF
TRBD1,TRBJ2-4,TRBV3-1/TRBV3-2,NA,TGTGCCAGCAGCCAGCAACAGGGGAGCATTCAGTACTTC,CASSQQQGSIQYF
TRBD1,TRBJ1-2,TRBV18,NA,TGTGCCAGCTCACCCTCCACGCCGACAGGGACTCGTTCTAACTATGGCTACACCTTC,CASSPSTPTGTRSNYGYTF
NA,TRBJ1-1,TRBV7-2,NA,TGTGCCAGCAGCTTAAGCGGCTCGGGGAACACTGAAGCTTTCTTT,CASSLSGSGNTEAFF
TRBD2,TRBJ2-7,TRBV18,NA,TGTGCCAGCTCACCACAGACGGGGCGCGGGGGGGAGCAGTACTTC,CASSPQTGRGGEQYF
TRBD1,TRBJ1-4,TRBV4-1,NA,TGCGCCAGCAGCCCTCAACGTCTCTTAGGACAGGGGCGAGAAAAACTGTTTTTT,CASSPQRLLGQGREKLFF
NA,TRBJ1-5,TRBV7-4,NA,TGTGCCAGCAGCTTGGAGCACATGGATCAGCCCCAGCATTTT,CASSLEHMDQPQHF
TRBD1,TRBJ1-2,TRBV27,NA,TGTGCCAGCAGTTTACGGGACAGTTATGGCTACACCTTC,CASSLRDSYGYTF
NA,TRBJ1-2,TRBV29-1,NA,TGCAGCGTTGAGGGGGGCTACACCTTC,CSVEGGYTF
NA,TRBJ1-2,TRBV6-2/TRBV6-3,NA,TGTGCCAGCAGTTACAGGACATTATCTAACTATGGCTACACCTTC,CASSYRTLSNYGYTF